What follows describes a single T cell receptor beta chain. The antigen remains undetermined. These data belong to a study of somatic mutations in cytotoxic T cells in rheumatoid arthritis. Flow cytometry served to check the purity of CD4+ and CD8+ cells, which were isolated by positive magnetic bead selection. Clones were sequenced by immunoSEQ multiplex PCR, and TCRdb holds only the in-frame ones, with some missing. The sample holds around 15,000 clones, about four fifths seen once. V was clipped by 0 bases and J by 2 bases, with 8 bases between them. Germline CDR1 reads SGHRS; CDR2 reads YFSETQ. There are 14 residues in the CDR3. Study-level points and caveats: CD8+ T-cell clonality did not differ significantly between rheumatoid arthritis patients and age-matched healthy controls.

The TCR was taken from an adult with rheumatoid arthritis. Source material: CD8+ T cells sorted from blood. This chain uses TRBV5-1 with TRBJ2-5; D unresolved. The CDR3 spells CASSLDSVQETQYF. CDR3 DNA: TGCGCCAGCAGCTTGGACAGTGTACAAGAGACCCAGTACTTC.